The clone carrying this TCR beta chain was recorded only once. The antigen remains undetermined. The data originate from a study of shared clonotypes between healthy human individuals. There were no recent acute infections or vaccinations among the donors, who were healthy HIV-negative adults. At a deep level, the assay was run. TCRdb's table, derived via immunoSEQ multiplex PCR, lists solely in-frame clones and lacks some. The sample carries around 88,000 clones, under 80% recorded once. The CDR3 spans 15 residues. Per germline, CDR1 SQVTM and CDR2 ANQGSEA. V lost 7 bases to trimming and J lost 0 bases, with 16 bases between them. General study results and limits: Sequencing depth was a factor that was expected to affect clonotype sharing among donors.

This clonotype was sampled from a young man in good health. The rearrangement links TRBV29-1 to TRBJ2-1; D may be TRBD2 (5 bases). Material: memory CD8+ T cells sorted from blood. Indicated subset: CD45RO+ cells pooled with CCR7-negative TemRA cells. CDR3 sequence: CSALGLTSSYNEQFF. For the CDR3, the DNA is TGCAGCGCCCTAGGACTTACGAGCTCCTACAATGAGCAGTTCTTC.